One sample yielded the 12 T cell receptor beta chains listed below, sequenced in a study of CD8 T cells in Susac syndrome. RNA in amounts of about 0.5 to 1 ug was reverse transcribed with random hexamers. TCRdb redid the calling of the immunoSEQ multiplex PCR reads with MiXCR, one entry per CDR3 protein. The sample has 170,000 or so distinct CDR3 sequences, 90% to 95% seen once. Sequencing was carried out using CD4+ T cells from PBMCs. Receptors were obtained from a human donor with Susac syndrome.

A few counts support this clonotype. The rearrangement links TRBV7-2 to TRBJ2-5; a possible D gene is TRBD2 (5 bases). This CDR3 spans 14 amino acids. Germline V gives CDR1 SGHTA, CDR2 FQGNSA. V lost 4 bases, J lost 2 bases, and 11 bases lay in between. Written as DNA, the CDR3 is TGTGCCAGCAGCTCCGGACTGGTACAAGAGACCCAGTACTTC. As protein: CASSSGLVQETQYF.

The chain carries TRBV12-3 or TRBV12-4 and TRBJ1-2; D is unclear. V lost 3 bases and J 4 bases, leaving 12 bases between the germline ends. This CDR3 has 14 residues. CDR3 DNA: TGTGCCAGCAGTTTCGGGAGGGCGTCCTATGGCTACACCTTC. It encodes CASSFGRASYGYTF.

The CDR3 loop reads CASSQAGSGLLGTQYF. CDR3 nucleotides: TGCGCCAGCAGCCAAGCAGGAAGCGGGCTATTAGGGACCCAGTACTTC. The rearrangement joins TRBV4-3 to TRBJ2-5, with D maybe TRBD2 (6 bases). The CDR3 contains 16 residues. Germline CDR1 and CDR2: LGHNA and YSLEER. V lost 1 base and J lost 7, with 19 bases in between.

V and J are TRBV12-3 or TRBV12-4 and TRBJ2-7, with D perhaps given as TRBD1 or TRBD2 (6 bases each). V was pared by 7 bases and J by 3 bases, with 16 bases between. The CDR3 spans 14 residues. DNA for the CDR3: TGTGCCAGCACCCCTGGGGGGCTCTACTACGAGCAGTACTTC. Encoded protein: CASTPGGLYYEQYF.

The genes are TRBV11-2 and TRBJ2-7; TRBD2 might be the D (6 bases). This CDR3 region has 13 residues. V gave up 7 bases and J gave up 8 bases, with 18 bases separating them. Germline values: CDR1 SGHAT, CDR2 FQNNGV. The CDR3 loop reads CASTSVGGFQQYF. The CDR3 nucleotides are TGTGCCAGCACCTCGGTGGGAGGTTTCCAGCAGTACTTC. The full variable domain, with the rest looked up from reference TRBV11-2 and TRBJ2-7, is EAGVAQSPRYKIIEKRQSVAFWCNPISGHATLYWYQQILGQGPKLLIQFQNNGVVDDSQLPKDRFSAERLKGVDSTLKIQPAKLEDSAVYLCASTSVGGFQQYFGPGTRLTVT.

The gene calls are TRBV5-4 and TRBJ2-3, with 11 bases matching TRBD2. The V segment lost 4 bases and the J segment 3 bases; nucleotides outside the gene matches: 4. The germline CDR1 and CDR2 sequences are SGHNT and YYREEE (reference sequence). The CDR3 consists of 15 residues. This CDR3 reads CASSEGLAATDTQYF. CDR3 nucleotide sequence: TGTGCCAGCAGCGAGGGACTAGCGGCAACAGATACGCAGTATTTT.

This rearrangement joins TRBV30 to TRBJ2-2; the D is unclear. V lost 0 bases and J 5 bases, leaving 10 bases between the germline ends. The CDR3 extends over 14 amino acids. The germline gives CDR1 GTSNPN, CDR2 SVGIG (reference sequence). DNA for the CDR3: TGTGCCTGGAGTGTTAGTCACCTAACCGGGGAGCTGTTTTTT. Amino acid sequence: CAWSVSHLTGELFF.

This clonotype showed up just once. The rearrangement uses TRBV7-2 and TRBJ2-2; D uncertain. The V and J ends lost 3 bases and 2 bases respectively, with 10 bases between them. CDR1 is SGHTA, CDR2 FQGNSA, per germline. The CDR3 consists of 15 residues. CDR3 residues: CASSFARPNTGELFF. The CDR3 bases are TGTGCCAGCAGCTTCGCCAGGCCCAACACCGGGGAGCTGTTTTTT.

The CDR3 here is CSASGADTQYF. The DNA of the CDR3 is TGCAGTGCCAGTGGGGCAGATACGCAGTATTTT. The V gene is TRBV20-1, the J gene TRBJ2-3; D remains unclear. V lost 6 bases and J lost 4, with 8 bases in between. The CDR3 runs to 11 residues. Germline V gene data show CDR1 as DFQATT and CDR2 as SNEGSKA (reference sequence).

The CDR3 coding sequence is TGTGCCAGCAGGGGACAGTTAGCGAACACCGGGGAGCTGTTTTTT. Protein: CASRGQLANTGELFF. This chain connects TRBV12-3 or TRBV12-4 to TRBJ2-2, with TRBD1 matching over 7 bases. After removal of 6 bases from V and 0 bases from J, the junction contained 4 bases not matched to a gene. This CDR3 is built from 15 residues.

This clonotype was recorded only once. The rearrangement links TRBV29-1 to TRBJ2-5; a weak D match, TRBD1 (6 bases). The CDR3 covers 13 residues. Germline V gene sequence: CDR1 SQVTM, CDR2 ANQGSEA. V was shortened by 0 bases and J by 10 bases, with 15 bases between the two germline ends. CDR3 loop: CSVEEGDTGNQYF. DNA for the CDR3: TGCAGCGTTGAAGAGGGGGACACTGGGAACCAGTACTTC.

The chain is built from TRBV7-9 and TRBJ2-7; the match to TRBD1 covers 10 bases. There are 14 residues in the CDR3. Germline V gene data show CDR1 as SEHNR and CDR2 as FQNEAQ (reference sequence). The ends lost 4 bases at V and 2 bases at J; junction bases unmatched: 2. The CDR3 bases are TGTGCCAGCAGCTGGGGACAGGGGACCTACGAGCAGTACTTC. Translating gives CASSWGQGTYEQYF.